The entry that follows covers one T cell receptor beta chain sequence. Participants came from roughly 25 US areas, aged roughly 18 to 89 years. Participants reported their clinical history, and cohort assignment relied on those reports. The data originate from a study of blood T cell repertoires in COVID-19. At the level of the study: Among Cohort 3 donors, those recovered had two negative PCRs, clearance, or symptom resolution. PBMCs, B-cell-depleted T cells, or T cells provided the cDNA or gDNA that made up the material.

V was pared by 2 bases and J by 7 bases, with 13 bases of the junction left unmatched. The CDR3 is made up of 17 amino acids. Per germline, CDR1 MDHEN and CDR2 SYDVKM. The protocol was immunoSEQ multiplex PCR, while the TCRdb copy is restricted to in-frame clones and leaves out a portion. The sample includes roughly 200,000 clones, roughly 87% seen only once; the top ten take around 7%. This sequence originates from a man aged 25 to 40 in a cohort exposed to, infected with or recovered from COVID-19 (not recorded which). Sample: PBMCs or T cells enriched from blood (not recorded which). This sequence joins TRBV28 and TRBJ2-2, with 7 bases that match TRBD1. The CDR3 loop reads CASSLTPTGSTIGELFF. DNA for the CDR3: TGTGCCAGCAGTTTAACCCCGACAGGGTCAACTATCGGGGAGCTGTTTTTT.